The 31 T cell receptor beta chains reported below all come from one sample, sequenced in a study of identical twins. TCRdb recomputed calls from the 5' RACE reads with MiXCR, one row per CDR3 protein. The repertoire holds under 1 million distinct CDR3 sequences, with 9% to 15% as singletons. These data are also associated with another study on yellow fever vaccine responses in identical twins.

Sequencing used PBMCs. The origin of the receptors is a young woman in good health.

This clonotype was recorded a few times. V is TRBV12-3 or TRBV12-4 and J is TRBJ1-3; tentatively, D is TRBD1 (5 bases). The CDR3 spans 14 residues. Trimming took 2 bases from V and 5 from J, leaving 10 bases between them. CDR3 sequence: CASSLRQSRNTIYF. The CDR3 DNA sequence: TGTGCCAGCAGTTTACGACAGTCTAGAAACACCATATATTTT.

Ten or more counts support this clonotype. V gene TRBV7-8 combines with J gene TRBJ2-7, with 9 bases identical to TRBD1. Germline V gives CDR1 SGHVS, CDR2 FQNEAQ. The CDR3 covers 15 residues. V lost 5 bases to trimming and J lost 5 bases; unmatched junction nucleotides: 10. The CDR3 reads CASSPSTTGGHEQYV. Written as DNA, the CDR3 is TGTGCCAGCAGCCCGTCGACGACAGGGGGACACGAGCAGTACGTC.

This clonotype was counted ten times or more. This sequence joins TRBV2 and TRBJ1-5; D call uncertain. The V end was cut by 2 bases, the J end by 0 bases, with 5 bases between. The CDR3 spans 14 residues. Germline CDR1 reads SNHLY; CDR2 reads FYNNEI. The CDR3 sequence: CASSELGSNQPQHF. The CDR3 nucleotides are TGTGCCAGCAGTGAACTGGGTAGCAATCAGCCCCAGCATTTT.

This clonotype was picked up a small number of times. The chain has TRBV20-1 and TRBJ2-7, with TRBD1 matching over 7 bases. Losses at the gene ends were 0 bases for V and 6 bases for J; bases not matched to a gene: 5. Looked up from germline, CDR1 is DFQATT and CDR2 is SNEGSKA (reference sequence). The CDR3 covers 13 residues. The CDR3: CSAREPGGVEQYV. As DNA, the CDR3 is TGCAGTGCTAGAGAGCCAGGGGGAGTCGAGCAGTACGTC.

The chain carries TRBV7-9 and TRBJ2-5, with a tentative D call TRBD2 (6 bases). This CDR3 has 13 amino acids. Per germline, CDR1 SEHNR and CDR2 FQNEAQ (reference sequence). V was clipped by 3 bases and J by 4 bases, with 9 bases between them. The CDR3, as DNA: TGTGCCAGCAGCTTCGGCGGGGCAGAGACCCAGTACTTC. This encodes CASSFGGAETQYF.

In this sample, this clonotype turned up a few times. The genes are TRBV7-9 and TRBJ1-2, with a tentative D call TRBD1 (6 bases). V lost 5 bases and J lost 4, with 23 bases in between. The CDR3 totals 17 residues. CDR1 and CDR2 from the germline V gene are SEHNR and FQNEAQ (reference sequence). In DNA, the CDR3 is TGTGCCAGCAGCCTCGATTGGGGACACCGGTCGACCTATGGCTACACCTTC. It codes for CASSLDWGHRSTYGYTF. Using reference TRBV7-9 and TRBJ1-2 for the parts outside the CDR3, the full variable domain is DTGVSQNPRHKITKRGQNVTFRCDPISEHNRLYWYRQTLGQGPEFLTYFQNEAQLEKSRLLSDRFSAERPKGSFSTLEIQRTEQGDSAMYLCASSLDWGHRSTYGYTFGSGTRLTVV.

This clonotype was picked up many times. This chain links TRBV28 with TRBJ2-7, with D possibly TRBD2 on 5 matching bases. CDR1 and CDR2 from the germline V gene are MDHEN and SYDVKM. This CDR3 is 17 amino acids long. Trimming took off 5 bases at V and 0 bases at J, with 20 bases between the two ends. This CDR3 reads CASSLERTSSSSYEQYF. In DNA form, the CDR3 reads TGTGCCAGCAGTCTCGAGCGGACTTCCTCAAGCTCCTACGAGCAGTACTTC.

This clonotype was picked up a small number of times. The V gene is TRBV5-1, the J gene TRBJ2-2, with D tentatively TRBD2 (6 bases). Germline lookup yields CDR1 SGHRS and CDR2 YFSETQ. This CDR3 has 19 residues. Deletions cut 4 bases from V and 3 bases from J, with 25 bases between. Here the CDR3 DNA reads TGCGCCAGCAGCGCCCGGGCTCCGAACTCCCCTAGCGACACCGGGGAGCTGTTTTTT. Translating gives CASSARAPNSPSDTGELFF.

This clonotype came up a few times. The V gene is TRBV29-1, the J gene TRBJ1-2, with D maybe TRBD1 (6 bases). The CDR3 is 12 residues long. Germline lookup yields CDR1 SQVTM and CDR2 ANQGSEA. The germline V and J ends were trimmed by 5 bases and 6 bases, with 13 bases remaining between them. The CDR3 loop reads CSVLQGRDGYTF. Here the CDR3 DNA reads TGCAGCGTTCTACAGGGTCGGGATGGCTACACCTTC.

The rearrangement links TRBV28 to TRBJ1-2; 11 nucleotides match TRBD1. The V gene end was trimmed by 4 bases and the J gene end by 6 bases; junction bases not matched to a gene: 16. There are 18 residues in the CDR3. Germline loops: CDR1 MDHEN, CDR2 SYDVKM. The CDR3 region is CASSSSAGQGVSFDGYTF. Here the CDR3 DNA reads TGTGCCAGCAGTTCATCCGCGGGACAGGGGGTTTCTTTCGATGGCTACACCTTC.

This chain uses TRBV21-1 with TRBJ2-3; TRBD1, the table's D call, lacks a check against the DNA. TRBV21-1 corresponds to a pseudogene. This CDR3 contains 17 residues. Here the CDR3 reads CASSNKGSQGGGDTQYF. Here the CDR3 DNA reads TGTGCCAGCAGCAACAAGGGGTCCCAAGGGGGTGGAGATACGCAGTATTTT.

This clonotype was found a few times. The chain uses TRBV11-2 and TRBJ2-5; a possible D gene is TRBD1 (5 bases). The length of the CDR3 is 15 residues. V gave up 5 bases and J gave up 2 bases, with 15 bases separating them. Germline CDR1 reads SGHAT; CDR2 reads FQNNGV. In DNA, the CDR3 is TGTGCCAGCAGCGGCGATATAGGACATCAAGAGACCCAGTACTTC. Encoded protein: CASSGDIGHQETQYF. Variable domain in full (rest from reference TRBV11-2 and TRBJ2-5): EAGVAQSPRYKIIEKRQSVAFWCNPISGHATLYWYQQILGQGPKLLIQFQNNGVVDDSQLPKDRFSAERLKGVDSTLKIQPAKLEDSAVYLCASSGDIGHQETQYFGPGTRLLVL.

Only a few counts were recorded for this clonotype. The junction does not match germline at one end; this may be a read error. The chain links TRBV7-9 to TRBJ2-3; D uncertain. The germline CDR1 and CDR2 sequences are SEHNR and FQNEAQ (reference sequence). The CDR3 sequence is 13 residues long. In DNA, the CDR3 is TGTGCCAGCAGCGTAGCCCCCACAGATACGCAGTATTTT. It codes for CASSVAPTDTQYF.

The CDR3 loop is CSAARLGFPTSGGLDTQYF. The CDR3 DNA reads TGCAGTGCTGCCCGATTAGGGTTTCCTACTAGCGGGGGACTAGATACGCAGTATTTT. The rearrangement uses TRBV20-1 and TRBJ2-3; 11 nucleotides agree with TRBD2. The germline V gene encodes CDR1 DFQATT and CDR2 SNEGSKA (reference sequence). The ends lost 5 bases at V and 5 bases at J; junction bases unmatched: 21. CDR3 size: 19 residues.

The sample holds a few counts of this clonotype. The chain couples TRBV19 to TRBJ2-7; D may match TRBD1 or TRBD2 (5 bases each). Between the trimmed V and J ends, which lost 1 base and 7 bases, there was a span of 5 bases. The CDR3 is 11 amino acids. Germline V gives CDR1 LNHDA, CDR2 SQIVND (reference sequence). The CDR3 sequence is CASSIGGEQYF. The CDR3, as DNA: TGTGCCAGTAGTATAGGGGGGGAGCAGTACTTC.

This clonotype has just a few counts. The rearrangement joins TRBV5-1 to TRBJ2-3; D is unresolved. Looked up from germline, CDR1 is SGHRS and CDR2 is YFSETQ. The V end was cut by 3 bases, the J end by 1 base, with 12 bases between. The CDR3 totals 15 residues. The DNA for the CDR3 is TGCGCCAGCAGCTCTCGTGGTCGGGGCACAGATACGCAGTATTTT. This encodes CASSSRGRGTDTQYF.

The rearrangement joins TRBV15 to TRBJ1-3, with D possibly TRBD1 on 5 matching bases. CDR3 size: 14 residues. V lost 4 bases, J lost 4 bases, and 11 bases lay in between. Germline values: CDR1 LNHNV, CDR2 YYDKDF (reference sequence). DNA of the CDR3: TGTGCCACCAGCAACGAGGGGTTCGGAAACACCATATATTTT. It codes for CATSNEGFGNTIYF.

The chain uses TRBV9 and TRBJ2-2; 12 bases map to TRBD2. V dropped 3 bases and J dropped 6; count of bases not matched to a gene: 6. CDR1 is SGDLS and CDR2 is YYNGEE in the germline V gene. The CDR3 contains 16 residues. The CDR3 loop is CASSAASGGASGELFF. The CDR3 nucleotides read TGTGCCAGCAGCGCCGCTAGCGGGGGGGCATCCGGGGAGCTGTTTTTT.

This clonotype has a count of ten or more. V and J are TRBV11-2 and TRBJ2-2; D is uncertain. This CDR3 has 15 residues. The germline gives CDR1 SGHAT, CDR2 FQNNGV. V lost 5 bases to trimming and J lost 1 base, with 11 bases between them. CDR3 amino acids: CASSPKTVNTGELFF. Here the CDR3 DNA reads TGTGCCAGCAGCCCGAAGACGGTGAACACCGGGGAGCTGTTTTTT.

This clonotype was picked up a small number of times. The V gene is TRBV7-8, the J gene TRBJ1-6; tentatively, D is TRBD1 (5 bases). This CDR3 has 14 amino acids. The germline V and J ends were trimmed by 3 bases and 9 bases, with 12 bases remaining between them. The V gene's germline CDR1 is SGHVS and CDR2 FQNEAQ. This CDR3 is CASSFVGTFSPLHF. Written as DNA, the CDR3 is TGTGCCAGCAGCTTCGTCGGGACTTTTTCACCCCTCCACTTT.

This clonotype was seen only a few times. This chain joins TRBV4-1 and TRBJ2-3; D is ambiguous. This CDR3 contains 16 residues. CDR1 is MGHRA and CDR2 is YSYEKL in the germline V gene. V lost 1 base, J lost 6 bases, and 17 bases lay in between. The DNA for the CDR3 is TGCGCCAGCAGCCAAGGCTTTGGGCCACTAACGGATACGCAGTATTTT. It encodes CASSQGFGPLTDTQYF.

This clonotype was counted between two and nine times. The genes are TRBV10-3 and TRBJ2-1, with 10 bases lining up with TRBD2. The CDR3 has 16 amino acids. Per the germline V gene, CDR1 is ENHRY and CDR2 is SYGVKD. The J segment lost 2 bases and the V segment lost 5 bases, leaving 6 bases of the junction unmatched. The CDR3 protein is CAISLTGTSAYNEQFF. The CDR3 nucleotides read TGTGCCATCAGTTTGACCGGGACTAGCGCCTACAATGAGCAGTTCTTC.

V is TRBV12-3 or TRBV12-4 and J is TRBJ2-3; 8 bases line up with TRBD2. This CDR3 has 13 amino acids. The trim removed 7 bases at V and 4 bases at J, leaving 4 bases unmatched. The CDR3 loop reads CASTLGGADTQYF. In DNA form, the CDR3 reads TGTGCCAGCACCCTCGGGGGGGCAGATACGCAGTATTTT.

The chain joins TRBV15 to TRBJ2-3; 7 nucleotides line up with TRBD1. The CDR3 contains 14 residues. Trimming at V came to 5 bases and at J to 2 bases, leaving 4 bases not matched to a gene. Germline V lookup: CDR1 LNHNV, CDR2 YYDKDF (reference sequence). CDR3 loop: CATSRDRHTDTQYF. CDR3 coding DNA: TGTGCCACCAGCCGGGACAGACACACAGATACGCAGTATTTT.

V gene TRBV7-7 combines with J gene TRBJ1-4; 7 nucleotides line up with TRBD1. The CDR3 loop spans 13 amino acids. The junction had 3 bases not matched to a gene; V was cut back by 5 bases and J by 6 bases. From germline, CDR1 is SSHAT and CDR2 FNYEAQ (reference sequence). The CDR3 nucleotides are TGTGCCAGCAGCCGAGACAGGGATGAAAAACTGTTTTTT. Translated, it gives CASSRDRDEKLFF.

This clonotype was picked up many times. The chain recombines TRBV7-9 with TRBJ2-2; D remains unclear. Trimming stripped 5 bases from V and 3 bases from J, with 4 bases between. The CDR3 loop spans 12 amino acids. Germline loops: CDR1 SEHNR, CDR2 FQNEAQ (reference sequence). The CDR3 bases are TGTGCCAGCAGCCCCCACACCGGGGAGCTGTTTTTT. Protein: CASSPHTGELFF.

The chain joins TRBV12-3 or TRBV12-4 to TRBJ2-7, with 11 bases identical to TRBD2. Trimming took 6 bases from V and 0 from J; bases not matched to a gene: 7. This CDR3 spans 16 amino acids. The CDR3 nucleotides are TGTGCCAGCAGGCTTGTGACTAGCGGGAACTCCTACGAGCAGTACTTC. Translated, it gives CASRLVTSGNSYEQYF.

This chain connects TRBV28 to TRBJ1-2; TRBD1 is a possible D gene (6 bases). CDR3 length: 12 amino acids. Germline-derived CDR1 and CDR2 are MDHEN and SYDVKM. V was pared by 8 bases and J by 2 bases, with 9 bases between. The CDR3: CASGRGNYGYTF. CDR3 nucleotide sequence: TGTGCCAGCGGTAGGGGGAACTATGGCTACACCTTC.

A few counts support this clonotype. This chain uses TRBV10-3 with TRBJ2-5, with unresolved D. Trimming took 6 bases from V and 2 from J, leaving 7 bases between them. CDR1 is ENHRY and CDR2 is SYGVKD in the germline V gene. This CDR3 comprises 12 residues. Here the CDR3 reads CAIRSEQETQYF. CDR3 in DNA: TGTGCCATCAGGTCCGAGCAAGAGACCCAGTACTTC.

In its sample, this clonotype was seen a few times. The chain uses TRBV28 and TRBJ2-5; D unclear. Between the trimmed V and J ends, which lost 3 bases and 10 bases, there was a span of 12 bases. The germline V gene has CDR1 MDHEN and CDR2 SYDVKM. This CDR3 spans 12 amino acids. CDR3 DNA: TGTGCCAGCAGTTTCCAATTAGAGGACCAGTACTTC. Protein: CASSFQLEDQYF. The complete variable domain, with remaining parts taken from reference TRBV28 and TRBJ2-5, reads DVKVTQSSRYLVKRTGEKVFLECVQDMDHENMFWYRQDPGLGLRLIYFSYDVKMKEKGDIPEGYSVSREKKERFSLILESASTNQTSMYLCASSFQLEDQYFGPGTRLLVL.

This clonotype has more than one count but fewer than ten. The chain recombines TRBV10-3 with TRBJ1-1, with D perhaps matching TRBD1 (5 bases). Germline CDR1 ENHRY, CDR2 SYGVKD. Deletions cut 7 bases from V and 4 bases from J, with 13 bases between. The CDR3 sequence is 13 residues long. The CDR3 loop is CAIKAGPSTEAFF. The CDR3 region has the DNA TGTGCCATCAAGGCGGGGCCAAGCACTGAAGCTTTCTTT.